This is a list of T cell receptor beta chains from one sample in a study of spatial heterogeneity in lung cancer. MiXCR, run by TCRdb on the 5' RACE reads, gives a single entry per CDR3 protein. The repertoire consists of more than 80,000 distinct CDR3 sequences, with more than 10% occurring once and the leading ten covering more than 40%. Sample: PBMCs, taken at surgery. Receptors were obtained from a male donor with early-stage non-small cell lung cancer. Each CDR3 is given with its conserved first and last residue.

v_gene	j_gene	CDR3aa
TRBV7-9	TRBJ2-6	CASSLGHSGANVLTF
TRBV29-1	TRBJ2-7	CSAHGPGNYEQYF
TRBV5-1	TRBJ2-7	CASSLAAGRRYEQYF
TRBV30	TRBJ2-2	CAWSVLAGGGELFF
TRBV2	TRBJ1-6	CASSPDRGNSPLHF
TRBV3-1	TRBJ1-3	CASSYSRTWPYNTIYF
TRBV3-1	TRBJ2-4	CASSQVPSAKNIQYF
TRBV24-1	TRBJ2-1	CATGTGISNEQFF
TRBV11-3	TRBJ1-3	CASSKRTGEGNTIYF
TRBV24-1	TRBJ1-1	CATSDGGNTEAFF
TRBV12-3/TRBV12-4	TRBJ2-7	CASSLLAGEEYF
TRBV19	TRBJ1-5	CASSPSATVAQPQHF
TRBV11-1	TRBJ2-3	CASSRGGHRTDTQYF
TRBV11-2	TRBJ1-4	CASSLELAGRYEKLFF
TRBV7-3	TRBJ2-7	CASSVDRGPYEQYF
TRBV12-3/TRBV12-4	TRBJ1-5	CASSLTGYQPQHF
TRBV20-1	TRBJ2-1	CSAIPGLAYNEQFF
TRBV7-2	TRBJ1-3	CASSRTHTQGAGNTIYF
TRBV11-1	TRBJ2-5	CASSLDRSETQYF
TRBV20-1	TRBJ2-5	CSAHKKTQYF
TRBV10-2	TRBJ1-1	CASRVGQGNTEAFF
TRBV6-6	TRBJ2-7	CASSPGGAGLLGEQYF
TRBV2	TRBJ2-1	CAELGDSSSYNEQFF
TRBV12-3/TRBV12-4	TRBJ1-1	CASRSVRGTEAFF
TRBV24-1	TRBJ1-2	CATSDQSTGGPNYGYTF
TRBV7-6	TRBJ1-4	CASSPRAEHEKLFF
TRBV7-8	TRBJ2-1	CASSLDTMSSYNEQFF
TRBV28	TRBJ2-7	CASKLEQVTYEQYF
TRBV10-3	TRBJ2-1	CAISESSGSSYNEQFF
TRBV30	TRBJ1-5	CAWSVRSGNQPQHF
TRBV18	TRBJ2-5	CASSPVGVQETQYF
TRBV7-9	TRBJ1-4	CASSFNAGEKLFF
TRBV5-5	TRBJ2-7	CASSFRISGRGPYEQYF
TRBV11-2	TRBJ2-2	CASARGRGQNTGELFF
TRBV21-1	TRBJ1-1	CASSKDTRGTEAFF
TRBV12-3/TRBV12-4	TRBJ2-7	CASSTTATYEQYF
TRBV6-1	TRBJ2-1	CASKTSGNRYNEQFF
TRBV7-3	TRBJ2-2	CASSLRQGARTGELFF
TRBV6-2/TRBV6-3	TRBJ2-7	CASSSSRGWYEQYF
TRBV7-2	TRBJ2-3	CASSLTRDRVQYF
TRBV11-3	TRBJ2-5	CASSSRGQGAGETQYF
TRBV12-3/TRBV12-4	TRBJ1-4	CASNPSGTVNEKLFF
TRBV4-1	TRBJ1-5	CASSQDSGSLPQHF
TRBV6-2/TRBV6-3	TRBJ2-2	CASSYGTTTGELFF
TRBV10-2	TRBJ1-1	CASSEPPGQGITEAFF
TRBV7-9	TRBJ2-1	CASSILRDKVNEQFF
TRBV9	TRBJ2-5	CASSLAGGLQETQYF
TRBV6-1	TRBJ1-2	CASSRDREYGYTF
TRBV20-1	TRBJ2-2	CSARDHRGPSNTGELFF
TRBV4-2	TRBJ2-1	CASSQDYTTQHGFF
TRBV5-6	TRBJ2-7	CASSRLGGLPGQSPYEQYF
TRBV7-2	TRBJ2-2	CASSSHLAGAGELFF
TRBV5-4	TRBJ2-3	CASSLPTGGRSTDTQYF
TRBV5-1	TRBJ2-1	CASTSTGADNEQFF
TRBV7-8	TRBJ2-4	CASSLTDRGPIAKNIQYF
TRBV6-5	TRBJ1-6	CASSRRTRRDSPLHF
TRBV12-3/TRBV12-4	TRBJ2-1	CASSARLAGVGEQFF
TRBV5-5	TRBJ2-3	CASSLEGSASSDTQYF